This T cell receptor (beta chain) was sequenced during a study of blood T cell repertoires in COVID-19 (dated by TCRdb to the early 2020s). Background on the whole study: The collaborator samples originated in the United States, Italy and Spain and spanned the acute and convalescent phases of COVID-19. Samples were obtained from the ongoing ImmuneRACE study (first 160 participants) and from 1,000 to 1,500 subjects provided by 6 global collaborators. The dataset comprised deeply sampled blood TCRbeta repertoires from subjects exposed to, actively infected with, or recovered from COVID-19. Where HLA class I and class II types were available, the types were taken from metadata supplied by the sample provider, not from assay-based typing. The prospective study material was composed of cDNA or gDNA derived from T cells, B-cell-depleted T cells, or PBMCs. A freely available public database, intended as a resource for researchers studying the immune response to SARS-CoV-2, is where the repertoires were released. Nearly every sample came with metadata listing a de-identified subject ID, COVID-19 status, age in years and sex. Results and caveats for the whole study, not just this receptor: The quantity of clinical and demographic metadata differed by source and by participant and was supplied without curation.

Collaborating institutions collected whole blood in K2EDTA tubes following their own protocols. For TCRbeta analysis, collaborators shipped samples in one of three forms: frozen whole blood, isolated PBMCs, or DNA extracted from either of those sample types. Regarding this clone: No antigen is known for it. Base qualities are not recorded, but no much larger clone differs from it by a single base.

TCRbeta CDR3 regions were amplified from genomic DNA using the immunoSEQ Assay, a bias-controlled multiplex PCR. In the paper's pipeline: The number of nucleated cells in each sample was estimated by amplification of reference gene primers within the assay. To quantify the absolute abundance of each unique TCRbeta CDR3 rearrangement, sequence reads were collapsed and filtered. Productive Simpson clonality was computed per sample as the square root of Simpson's diversity index over productive rearrangements. Held by TCRdb, this immuneACCESS table contains in-frame sequences only and omits some clones. Under half of the omission traces to an unresolved V gene where checked; the cause of the rest is unknown. V, J and clone size derive from that table, while D and trimming were established from the DNA sequence. The sample table holds around 100,000 clones, of which roughly 87% were seen once. The biggest ten clones account for about 6.9% of the sample.

The CDR3 goes from the cysteine to the phenylalanine over 16 residues. Only the CDR3 DNA stays, 48 bases, in frame from base 1. V loses 1 base, J loses 6 bases, and the germline ends lie 17 bases apart. The germline V gene supplies CDR1 SGHDT and CDR2 YYEEEE. This sequence originates from a man aged 25 to 40 in a cohort sampled during active COVID-19. Specimen: peripheral blood. The receptor chain draws on TRBV5-6 and TRBJ1-5, with TRBD1 tentatively as D gene (6 bases match). The CDR3 loop reads CASSLSQGRRSQPQHF. The nucleotide sequence is TGTGCCAGCAGCTTGAGTCAGGGGCGACGCAGTCAGCCCCAGCATTTT.